This TCR beta chain appears in the sequencing data of a study of blood T cell repertoires in COVID-19. Study-wide background: Samples came from the United States, Italy and Spain, spanning acute and convalescent COVID-19. T cells, B-cell-depleted T cells, or PBMCs supplied cDNA or gDNA.

Trimming shortened V by 6 bases and J by 5 bases, and 7 bases separated the two germline ends. CDR1 is ENHRY, CDR2 SYGVKD, per germline. The CDR3 sequence is 11 residues long. In the original workflow: Reference gene primer amplification in the assay estimated nucleated cell counts. The data were produced by immunoSEQ multiplex PCR, yet TCRdb's version contains in-frame clones alone and is incomplete. The D gene and trimming were derived from the DNA, and the V and J assignments and clone size from that table. The data show around 250,000 clones, 86% seen once. The V call is TRBV10-3, the J call TRBJ1-1; D might be TRBD1 (5 bases). The material sequenced was peripheral blood. The clonotype was recovered from a man aged 18 to 35 with active or convalescent COVID-19. CDR3 coding DNA: TGTGCCATCAGCAGGGATACTGAAGCTTTCTTT. This gives the protein CAISRDTEAFF.